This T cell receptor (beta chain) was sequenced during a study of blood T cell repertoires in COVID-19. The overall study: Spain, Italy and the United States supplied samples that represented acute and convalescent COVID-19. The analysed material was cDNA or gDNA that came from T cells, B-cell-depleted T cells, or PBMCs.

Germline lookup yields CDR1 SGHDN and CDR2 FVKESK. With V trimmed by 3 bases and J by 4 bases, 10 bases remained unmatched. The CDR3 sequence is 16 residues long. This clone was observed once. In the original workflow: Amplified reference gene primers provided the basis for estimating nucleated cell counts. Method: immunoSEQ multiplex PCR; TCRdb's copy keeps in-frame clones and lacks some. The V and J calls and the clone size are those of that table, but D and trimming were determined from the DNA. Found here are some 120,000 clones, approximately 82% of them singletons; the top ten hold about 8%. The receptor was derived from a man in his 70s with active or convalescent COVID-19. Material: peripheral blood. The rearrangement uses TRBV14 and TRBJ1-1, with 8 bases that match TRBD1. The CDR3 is CASSQTLGRGPTEAFF. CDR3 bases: TGTGCCAGCAGCCAGACCCTGGGCAGGGGGCCCACTGAAGCTTTCTTT.